This TCR beta chain emerged from a study of T cells in tumors after PD-1 blockade. Study-level information: Patients received pembrolizumab 200 mg every 3 weeks or cemiplimab 350 mg every 2 weeks. Study conclusions and caveats: Blood contained about 45% of the tumor's TCR clonotypes.

The CDR3 sequence is 15 residues long. Germline CDR1 MGHRA, CDR2 YSYEKL. Trimming pared 1 base from V and 2 bases from J, leaving 12 bases between. This clone showed up just once. As yet, its antigen is unknown. The assay was immunoSEQ multiplex PCR, and TCRdb's table has in-frame clones only and misses some. The top ten clones hold about an eighth of a sample with roughly 60,000 clones, around 80% of them seen once. This clonotype originated in a human donor with basal cell carcinoma. This specimen was PBMCs, taken before anti-PD-1 treatment. The V call is TRBV4-1, the J call TRBJ2-7, with D perhaps TRBD1 (5 bases). CDR3 nucleotides: TGCGCCAGCAGCCAAGTTCCACAGGACACCTACGAGCAGTACTTC. Its protein product is CASSQVPQDTYEQYF.